This T cell receptor beta chain is drawn from a study of blood T cells in healthy people across ages. This clonotype was detected a few times. An end of the junction does not agree with germline; a read error may underlie this. This CDR3 comprises 16 residues. The germline V gene has CDR1 MNHEY and CDR2 SVGAGI. Primed by a sample-barcoded 5' primer and a J-beta primer mix, a second PCR proceeded for roughly 7 to 11 cycles. TCRdb itself ran the 5' RACE reads through MiXCR, one entry per CDR3 protein. The sample includes more than 1,400,000 distinct CDR3 sequences, about 40% seen only once; the top ten take roughly 8.2%.

This TCR derives from a woman aged 18-29 years in good health. This rearrangement joins TRBV6-5 to TRBJ2-5; tentative D call: TRBD2 (6 bases). The sample taken for sequencing was blood. The CDR3 loop is CASNYAPSGGAETQYF. In DNA, the CDR3 is TGTGCCAGCAATTACGCCCCATCAGGCGGGGCAGAGACCCAGTACTTC.